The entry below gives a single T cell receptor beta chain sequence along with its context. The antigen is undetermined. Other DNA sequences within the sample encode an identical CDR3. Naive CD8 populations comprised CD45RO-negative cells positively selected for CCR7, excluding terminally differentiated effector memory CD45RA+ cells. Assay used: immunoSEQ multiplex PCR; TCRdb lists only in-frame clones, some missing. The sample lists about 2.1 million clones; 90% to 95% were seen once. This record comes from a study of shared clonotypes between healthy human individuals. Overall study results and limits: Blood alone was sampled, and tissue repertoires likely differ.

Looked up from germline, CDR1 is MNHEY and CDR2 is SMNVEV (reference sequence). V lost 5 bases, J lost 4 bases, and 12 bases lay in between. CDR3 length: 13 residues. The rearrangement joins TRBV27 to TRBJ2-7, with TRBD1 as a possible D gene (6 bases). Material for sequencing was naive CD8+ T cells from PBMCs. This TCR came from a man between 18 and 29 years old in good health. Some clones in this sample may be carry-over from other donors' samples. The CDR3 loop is CASSTGTFYEQYF. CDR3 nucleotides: TGTGCCAGCAGTACCGGGACATTTTACGAGCAGTACTTC.